This TCR beta chain was sequenced for a study of blood T cell repertoires in COVID-19. The wider study: Spain, Italy and the United States supplied samples that represented acute and convalescent COVID-19. The cDNA or gDNA used as material had been derived from T cells, B-cell-depleted T cells, or PBMCs.

Authors' analysis steps: Using reference gene primer amplification, nucleated cell counts were estimated. Clones were sequenced by immunoSEQ multiplex PCR, and TCRdb holds only the in-frame ones, with some missing. V and J calls plus clone size are reproduced from that table; the DNA served to infer D and trimming. This table holds a few hundred thousand clones, approximately 85% found once. V trimming: 1 base; J trimming: 11 bases; junction bases outside the gene matches: 5. The length of the CDR3 is 14 residues. The germline V gene has CDR1 SEHNR and CDR2 FQNEAQ (reference sequence). The TCR comes from a man aged 50-60 years with active or convalescent COVID-19. Input material: peripheral blood. The chain uses TRBV7-9 and TRBJ1-6; TRBD1 agrees at 7 bases. The CDR3 protein is CASSLEGGSTPLHF. Here the CDR3 DNA reads TGTGCCAGCAGCTTAGAAGGGGGCTCAACACCCCTCCACTTT.